The 28 T cell receptor beta chains listed next were all sequenced from one sample in a study of T cell repertoires in cytomegalovirus infection. TCRdb used MiXCR to reprocess the reads, holding one entry per CDR3 protein. The table records hundreds of thousands of distinct CDR3 sequences, 20% to 30% of them present only once. The sequenced sample was CD8+ T cells from PBMCs. All receptors come from a human donor in good health (CMV status not recorded). Some clones in this sample may be carry-over from other donors' samples.

This clonotype was seen more than once but under ten times. This sequence joins TRBV7-9 and TRBJ1-6; 9 bases align to TRBD1. The ends lost 7 bases at V and 10 bases at J; junction bases unmatched: 8. Germline CDR1 is SEHNR and CDR2 is FQNEAQ (reference sequence). This CDR3 spans 14 amino acids. The CDR3: CASTSGTGPSPLHF. The CDR3 DNA sequence: TGTGCCAGCACCTCCGGGACAGGGCCATCACCCCTCCACTTT.

There are many counts of this clonotype. This chain links TRBV5-6 with TRBJ1-1; a possible D gene is TRBD1 (6 bases). CDR3 length: 17 amino acids. The V end lost 0 bases, the J end lost 0 bases, and 15 bases lay between the germline ends. Germline-derived CDR1 and CDR2 are SGHDT and YYEEEE. CDR3 bases: TGTGCCAGCAGCTTGGGGGTTGGGGGGGCCCTGAACACTGAAGCTTTCTTT. The encoded protein is CASSLGVGGALNTEAFF.

This clonotype was recorded at least ten times. The rearrangement uses TRBV7-6 and TRBJ1-1, with TRBD1 matching 10 bases. The CDR3 runs to 16 residues. In germline, CDR1 is SGHVS, CDR2 FNYEAQ. The V segment lost 5 bases and the J segment 1 base; nucleotides outside the gene matches: 7. The CDR3 sequence: CASSPGTGAGNTEAFF. The CDR3 DNA sequence: TGTGCCAGCAGCCCAGGGACAGGGGCAGGGAACACTGAAGCTTTCTTT.

In DNA form, the CDR3 reads TGTGCCAGCAGTTCCACCCTGGGACTTCAAGAGACCCAGTACTTC. It is translated as CASSSTLGLQETQYF. V and J are TRBV6-6 and TRBJ2-5, with a tentative D call TRBD2 (6 bases). V was trimmed by 4 bases and J by 2 bases, leaving 14 bases between them. Germline V gene sequence: CDR1 MNHNY, CDR2 SVGAGI (reference sequence). The CDR3 is 15 residues long.

The table lists this clonotype with many counts. The rearrangement links TRBV7-2 to TRBJ1-5, with D uncertain. The CDR3 loop spans 15 amino acids. Trimming removed 2 bases at V and 0 bases at J, with 8 bases between. CDR1 is SGHTA and CDR2 is FQGNSA in the germline V gene. In nucleotides, the CDR3 is TGTGCCAGCAGCTTACGAGGAGATAGCAATCAGCCCCAGCATTTT. Translated: CASSLRGDSNQPQHF.

Here the CDR3 DNA reads TGTGCCAGCAGGCTGACAGGTACGGATGGCTACACCTTC. This codes for CASRLTGTDGYTF. The V and J genes are TRBV27 and TRBJ1-2; maybe TRBD1 (6 bases). Germline V gives CDR1 MNHEY, CDR2 SMNVEV (reference sequence). V was clipped by 6 bases and J by 6 bases, with 14 bases between them. CDR3 length: 13 amino acids.

This clonotype was detected once. V and J are TRBV29-1 and TRBJ1-2; TRBD1 matches 12 bases. The CDR3 loop spans 11 amino acids. Trimming cost V 7 bases and J 10 bases; bases outside gene matches: 4. The germline V gene encodes CDR1 SQVTM and CDR2 ANQGSEA. The DNA for the CDR3 is TGCAGCGCGGGACAGGGGGCGAACTACACCTTC. Translation gives CSAGQGANYTF.

This clonotype was seen only a few times. The CDR3 loop is CASSAGRLNSPLHF. DNA of the CDR3: TGTGCCAGCAGTGCCGGACGGCTAAATTCACCCCTCCACTTT. J is TRBJ1-6 and V is TRBV6-2 or TRBV6-3; no definite D call. The germline V gene encodes CDR1 MNHEY and CDR2 SVGEGT. The CDR3 is made up of 14 amino acids. Trimming removed 5 bases from V and 7 bases from J, with 12 bases in between.

In its sample, this clonotype was seen once. A much larger clone differs from this one at a single base, so this may be a read error. The V call is TRBV7-6, the J call TRBJ2-7; TRBD2 might be the D (6 bases). This CDR3 is 13 amino acids long. CDR1 and CDR2 from the germline V gene are SGHVS and FNYEAQ. The CDR3 loop reads CANSLGGAGEQYV. The CDR3 DNA sequence: TGTGCCAACAGCTTAGGCGGGGCTGGTGAGCAGTACGTC.

The rearrangement joins TRBV28 to TRBJ2-5; D gene ambiguous. Trimming cost V 7 bases and J 8 bases, with 11 bases left between them. The CDR3 has 11 residues. Germline-derived CDR1 and CDR2 are MDHEN and SYDVKM. This CDR3 is CASTKSNTQYF. The DNA for the CDR3 is TGTGCCAGCACCAAGTCCAATACCCAGTACTTC.

V gene TRBV5-6 combines with J gene TRBJ2-1; D remains ambiguous. This CDR3 has 16 amino acids. CDR1 SGHDT and CDR2 YYEEEE come from the germline V gene. With 5 bases removed from V and 8 bases from J, the gap between germline ends came to 23 bases. CDR3 amino acids: CASSSFARGPSHEQFF. As DNA, the CDR3 is TGTGCCAGCAGTTCCTTTGCGCGAGGCCCGTCCCATGAGCAGTTCTTC.

This clonotype has a count of ten or more. V gene TRBV7-8 combines with J gene TRBJ2-6; D gene ambiguous. The CDR3 contains 18 residues. From germline, CDR1 is SGHVS and CDR2 FQNEAQ. V shed 1 base and J shed 0 bases, with 13 bases lying between them. The CDR3 reads CASSLEGIAASGANVLTF. In DNA form, the CDR3 reads TGTGCCAGCAGCTTAGAGGGTATTGCCGCCTCTGGGGCCAACGTCCTGACTTTC.

In its sample, this clonotype was seen many times. This chain connects TRBV7-6 to TRBJ2-6; D is perhaps TRBD1 (6 bases). The CDR3 is 15 amino acids. Germline CDR1 SGHVS, CDR2 FNYEAQ. The V end lost 6 bases, the J end lost 0 bases, and 9 bases lay between the germline ends. The CDR3 DNA sequence: TGTGCCAGCAGTTGGACAGCCTCTGGGGCCAACGTCCTGACTTTC. Translating gives CASSWTASGANVLTF.

This clonotype was seen a handful of times. The rearrangement uses TRBV7-6 and TRBJ2-1; TRBD2 aligns across 12 bases. Germline loops: CDR1 SGHVS, CDR2 FNYEAQ. The CDR3 runs to 19 residues. Unmatched junction bases numbered 15, after V lost 5 bases and J lost 4 bases. The CDR3 DNA follows: TGTGCCAGCAGCCTCCGGACTAGCGGGGCCCTATCCAAATACAATGAGCAGTTCTTC. It translates to CASSLRTSGALSKYNEQFF.

This clonotype was observed many times. V is TRBV7-8 and J is TRBJ2-7; tentative D call: TRBD1 (6 bases). Trimming pared 5 bases from V and 3 bases from J, leaving 20 bases between. CDR1 is SGHVS and CDR2 is FQNEAQ in the germline V gene. The CDR3 consists of 16 residues. CDR3 loop: CASSTPDRPLLYEQYF. In DNA, the CDR3 is TGTGCCAGCAGCACCCCGGACAGACCCCTACTCTACGAGCAGTACTTC.

The rearrangement joins TRBV7-9 to TRBJ2-3; 8 bases line up with TRBD2. Germline V gene data show CDR1 as SEHNR and CDR2 as FQNEAQ (reference sequence). The CDR3 totals 12 residues. V shed 7 bases and J 6 bases; nucleotides not matched to a gene: 3. The CDR3 DNA sequence: TGTGCCAGCACGGGGGGGATTGATACGCAGTATTTT. Protein product: CASTGGIDTQYF.

This clonotype was seen at least ten times. The chain is built from TRBV29-1 and TRBJ2-7; TRBD1 matches 9 bases. The V and J ends lost 6 bases and 0 bases, in that order; junction bases with no gene match: 6. The V gene's germline CDR1 is SQVTM and CDR2 ANQGSEA. This CDR3 has 14 residues. The CDR3 loop reads CSVLQGASSYEQYF. The CDR3 bases are TGCAGCGTCTTACAGGGGGCCAGCTCCTACGAGCAGTACTTC.

In its sample, this clonotype was seen many times. The rearrangement uses TRBV7-2 and TRBJ1-1; D remains unclear. Trimming left V 1 base short and J 9 bases short, with 15 bases between. The CDR3 contains 14 residues. From germline, CDR1 is SGHTA and CDR2 FQGNSA. As DNA, the CDR3 is TGTGCCAGCAGCTTAGAAAGGGTTGGGAAACAAGCTTTCTTT. It is translated as CASSLERVGKQAFF.

This clonotype was seen just once. A much larger clone differs by one base, so this may be a read error. The chain joins TRBV7-6 to TRBJ2-7; no clear D. Trimming took 7 bases from V and 1 from J, leaving 8 bases between them. CDR3 size: 12 residues. CDR1 and CDR2 from the germline V gene are SGHVS and FNYEAQ. The CDR3 bases are TGTGCCAGCAACTTGAGGTCCTACGAGCAGTACTTC. Protein product: CASNLRSYEQYF.

The V gene is TRBV10-3, the J gene TRBJ1-1; no reliable D call. Trimming removed 6 bases at V and 1 base at J, with 9 bases between. The germline V gene has CDR1 ENHRY and CDR2 SYGVKD. The CDR3 length is 13 residues. The CDR3 bases are TGTGCCATCAGCGAGCGGGGGAACACTGAAGCTTTCTTT. Its protein is CAISERGNTEAFF.

Regarding this clonotype: A read error may explain this, as a much larger clone is one base away. This chain uses TRBV6-5 with TRBJ2-1; D is perhaps TRBD1 (5 bases). Germline V gene lookup returns CDR1 MNHEY and CDR2 SVGAGI. The CDR3 is 16 residues long. This CDR3 reads CASSYFVTVSYDEQFF. The DNA for the CDR3 is TGTGCCAGCAGTTACTTTGTGACAGTCTCCTACGATGAGCAGTTCTTC.

The sample holds a few counts of this clonotype. The CDR3 is CASRRDSMNTEAFF. DNA for the CDR3: TGTGCCAGCAGACGTGACAGTATGAACACTGAAGCTTTCTTT. The V gene is TRBV12-3 or TRBV12-4, the J gene TRBJ1-1; the D gene is possibly TRBD1 (5 bases). This CDR3 has 14 residues. V lost 6 bases and J lost 0, with 11 bases in between.

V is TRBV13 and J is TRBJ2-1; D assignment may be TRBD1 or TRBD2 (5 bases each). The V gene's germline CDR1 is PRHDT and CDR2 FYEKMQ (reference sequence). The CDR3 extends over 14 amino acids. The V gene lost 6 bases and the J gene lost 9 bases, with 18 bases spanning the gap. This chain's CDR3 is CASSPGTRPGEQFF. Written as DNA, the CDR3 is TGTGCCAGCAGTCCCGGGACCCGACCCGGTGAGCAGTTCTTC.

This clonotype came up a few times. This chain links TRBV11-1 with TRBJ2-7; no clear D gene. Germline V gene sequence: CDR1 SGHAT, CDR2 FQDESV (reference sequence). The CDR3 runs 10 residues. Trimming pared 4 bases from V and 9 bases from J, leaving 7 bases between. The CDR3 here is CASSSGGQYV. CDR3 bases: TGTGCCAGCAGCTCGGGCGGGCAGTACGTC.

The sample holds a few counts of this clonotype. The V call is TRBV6-1, the J call TRBJ1-2, with unresolved D. CDR1 MNHNS and CDR2 SASEGT come from the germline V gene. Between the trimmed V and J ends, which lost 5 bases and 7 bases, there was a span of 14 bases. CDR3 length: 13 residues. CDR3 residues: CASSSHGRFGYTF. The CDR3 DNA sequence: TGTGCCAGCAGTTCCCACGGTCGCTTTGGCTACACCTTC.

As concerns this clonotype: This may come from a read error, since a much larger clone is one base off. The chain links TRBV7-3 to TRBJ2-2, with TRBD1 as a possible D gene (5 bases). The CDR3 is 16 amino acids. The germline V gene encodes CDR1 SGHTA and CDR2 FQGTGA. In DNA form, the CDR3 reads TGTGTCAGCAGCTTAGGCCAGGGAAGGAAGAGCGGGGAGCTGTTTTTT. Encoded protein: CVSSLGQGRKSGELFF.

This sequence joins TRBV12-5 and TRBJ2-3; D is undetermined. Trimming left V 3 bases short and J 3 bases short, with 19 bases between. There are 17 residues in the CDR3. Germline CDR1 is LGHNT and CDR2 is FRNRAP. CDR3 amino acids: CASGFDLGLEDTDTQYF. CDR3 nucleotide sequence: TGTGCTAGTGGTTTTGATTTGGGGTTAGAGGATACAGATACGCAGTATTTT.

Concerning this clonotype: A read error may produce the germline difference seen at one junction end. The chain is built from TRBV7-7 and TRBJ2-1; 7 bases are a match to TRBD2. The CDR3 spans 14 residues. CDR1 SSHAT and CDR2 FNYEAQ come from the germline V gene (reference sequence). The CDR3 bases are TGTGCTAGCAGCAAAGCGGGGCAGTACAATGAGCAGTTCTTC. The encoded protein is CASSKAGQYNEQFF.